Listed here are 17 T cell receptor beta chains from one sample, sequenced in a study of blood T cell repertoires in COVID-19. TCRdb's table, derived via immunoSEQ multiplex PCR, lists solely in-frame clones and lacks some. The data show 9,500 to 15,000 clones, over 60% seen once. Sample: peripheral blood. Receptor source: a man aged 60 to 75 with COVID-19, enrolled during active disease.

The CDR3 protein is CASSKDRGQGANVLTF. The CDR3 coding sequence is TGTGCCAGCAGTAAAGACAGGGGGCAAGGGGCCAACGTCCTGACTTTC. The chain is built from TRBV2 and TRBJ2-6; 10 bases agree with TRBD1. Trimming removed 5 bases from V and 4 bases from J; junction bases left unmatched: 5. Per the germline V gene, CDR1 is SNHLY and CDR2 is FYNNEI. The CDR3 covers 16 residues. The variable domain in full, completed from reference TRBV2 and TRBJ2-6, reads EPEVTQTPSHQVTQMGQEVILRCVPISNHLYFYWYRQILGQKVEFLVSFYNNEISEKSEIFDDQFSVERPDGSNFTLKIRSTKLEDSAMYFCASSKDRGQGANVLTFGAGSRLTVL.

This clone was counted between two and nine times. The CDR3 sequence is CASSQDVAGLTSGRLNEQFF. The CDR3 DNA reads TGCGCCAGCAGCCAAGATGTCGCAGGGCTCACTAGCGGGAGGCTAAATGAGCAGTTCTTC. The chain uses TRBV4-3 and TRBJ2-1; 12 nucleotides agree with TRBD2. The CDR3 runs to 20 residues. Germline assignment: CDR1 LGHNA and CDR2 YSLEER. After removal of 0 bases from V and 7 bases from J, the junction contained 16 bases not matched to a gene.

The V gene is TRBV5-1, the J gene TRBJ1-2; 10 bases agree with TRBD1. CDR1 is SGHRS and CDR2 is YFSETQ in the germline V gene. The V segment lost 6 bases and the J segment 4 bases; nucleotides outside the gene matches: 6. This CDR3 has 14 amino acids. The CDR3 loop reads CASTRDRGSYGYTF. The CDR3 nucleotides are TGCGCCAGCACCCGGGACAGGGGAAGCTATGGCTACACCTTC.

This chain links TRBV5-8 with TRBJ2-2; D unclear. The V end was cut by 1 base, the J end by 4 bases, with 11 bases between. Germline V gives CDR1 SGHTS, CDR2 YDEGEE. CDR3 size: 15 residues. The chain's CDR3 is CASSLFRRLTGELFF. The CDR3 nucleotides read TGTGCCAGCAGCTTGTTCAGAAGACTCACCGGGGAGCTGTTTTTT.

This chain uses TRBV9 with TRBJ2-3, with D unclear. CDR1 SGDLS and CDR2 YYNGEE come from the germline V gene. The CDR3 length is 14 residues. Trimming removed 1 base at V and 0 bases at J, with 6 bases between. The CDR3: CASSVYGSTDTQYF. CDR3 sequence (DNA): TGTGCCAGCAGCGTATACGGGAGCACAGATACGCAGTATTTT. The variable domain in full, with the rest retrieved from reference TRBV9 and TRBJ2-3, is DSGVTQTPKHLITATGQRVTLRCSPRSGDLSVYWYQQSLDQGLQFLIQYYNGEERAKGNILERFSAQQFPDLHSELNLSSLELGDSALYFCASSVYGSTDTQYFGPGTRLTVL.

The rearrangement uses TRBV7-2 and TRBJ2-1; the D gene is possibly TRBD1 (7 bases). Germline V CDR1 and CDR2: SGHTA, FQGNSA. This CDR3 comprises 18 residues. Trimming took 1 base from V and 5 from J, leaving 21 bases between them. The CDR3 region is CASSLVRARGALNNEQFF. CDR3 in DNA: TGTGCCAGCAGCTTAGTTAGGGCCAGGGGGGCCTTGAACAATGAGCAGTTCTTC. Using reference TRBV7-2 and TRBJ2-1 for the parts outside the CDR3, the full variable domain is GAGVSQSPSNKVTEKGKDVELRCDPISGHTALYWYRQSLGQGLEFLIYFQGNSAPDKSGLPSDRFSAERTGGSVSTLTIQRTQQEDSAVYLCASSLVRARGALNNEQFFGPGTRLTVL.

The chain uses TRBV28 and TRBJ1-6; no definite D call. V lost 4 bases and J lost 5, with 9 bases in between. Germline V gives CDR1 MDHEN, CDR2 SYDVKM. CDR3 length: 14 amino acids. The CDR3 DNA reads as TGTGCCAGCAGTTGGGCAGCCAATAATTCACCCCTCCACTTT. Protein sequence: CASSWAANNSPLHF.

The rearrangement links TRBV6-5 to TRBJ1-5, with 7 bases matching TRBD1. CDR3 length equals 15 residues. J lost 3 bases, V lost 6 bases, and 8 bases had no gene match. Germline CDR1 MNHEY, CDR2 SVGAGI. CDR3 DNA sequence: TGTGCCAGCAGACGACAAGGGACAGTCAATCAGCCCCAGCATTTT. Protein product: CASRRQGTVNQPQHF.

This clone was counted between two and nine times. The chain links TRBV24-1 to TRBJ2-1; D possibly corresponds to TRBD2 (5 bases). Trimming took 7 bases from V and 9 from J, leaving 27 bases between them. The CDR3 has 17 amino acids. Germline V CDR1 and CDR2: KGHDR, SFDVKD. The DNA of the CDR3 is TGTGCCACCAGCCTCTCCCGAACGGGATCCCGATCTGGTGAGCAGTTCTTC. Translating gives CATSLSRTGSRSGEQFF.

CDR3 loop: CAQIHAGELFF. The CDR3 DNA reads TGTGCCCAGATTCATGCCGGGGAGCTGTTTTTT. The chain has TRBV2 and TRBJ2-2; no reliable D call. CDR1 and CDR2 (germline): SNHLY, FYNNEI. The CDR3 totals 11 residues. V lost 11 bases and J lost 6, with 10 bases in between.

This rearrangement joins TRBV6-5 to TRBJ1-5; D is undetermined. The germline V gene encodes CDR1 MNHEY and CDR2 SVGAGI. The CDR3 covers 13 residues. V lost 9 bases and J 4 bases, leaving 13 bases between the germline ends. CDR3 sequence: CASSARVNQPQHF. The CDR3 nucleotides are TGTGCCAGTTCAGCCCGGGTAAATCAGCCCCAGCATTTT.

The chain carries TRBV6-1 and TRBJ1-3; no firm D call. Trimming took off 0 bases at V and 1 base at J, with 7 bases between the two ends. The CDR3 is made up of 15 amino acids. Germline-derived CDR1 and CDR2 are MNHNS and SASEGT. The DNA of the CDR3 is TGTGCCAGCAGTGAAGCCGTCCGGTCTGGAAACACCATATATTTT. Its protein is CASSEAVRSGNTIYF.

This rearrangement joins TRBV15 to TRBJ2-7; TRBD2 aligns across 8 bases. The CDR3 consists of 16 residues. Germline loops: CDR1 LNHNV, CDR2 YYDKDF (reference sequence). J was trimmed by 4 bases and V by 1 base; bases with no gene match: 9. The CDR3 coding sequence is TGTGCCACCAGCAGAGGGGCTAGCGGGCAGCAGTACGAGCAGTACGTC. Its protein is CATSRGASGQQYEQYV.

This chain joins TRBV20-1 and TRBJ2-7; the match to TRBD2 covers 9 bases. The V segment lost 3 bases and the J segment 4 bases; nucleotides outside the gene matches: 16. CDR1 and CDR2 (germline): DFQATT, SNEGSKA (reference sequence). The CDR3 length is 17 residues. CDR3 DNA sequence: TGCAGTGCTAGTCCCCTTTTGCGGGAGGGCCTAAAGTACGAGCAGTACGTC. The encoded protein is CSASPLLREGLKYEQYV.

As concerns this clone: At one end the junction does not follow the germline gene, possibly because of a read error. The genes are TRBV9 and TRBJ1-2; tentative D call: TRBD1 (5 bases). Germline loops: CDR1 SGDLS, CDR2 YYNGEE. The CDR3 totals 9 residues. CDR3 sequence: CASGRGDLF. The CDR3 coding sequence is TGTGCCAGCGGGCGGGGGGATCTCTTC.

In this sample, this clone turned up a few times. The chain employs TRBV27 and TRBJ2-1, with 13 bases aligning to TRBD2. Trimming cost V 7 bases and J 6 bases; bases outside gene matches: 12. The CDR3 loop spans 17 amino acids. Germline-derived CDR1 and CDR2 are MNHEY and SMNVEV (reference sequence). DNA of the CDR3: TGTGCCAGCACCCACCGAGGACTAGCGGGGGACACCAATGAGCAGTTCTTC. Residues: CASTHRGLAGDTNEQFF.

This chain links TRBV10-3 with TRBJ1-6; D might be TRBD1 (5 bases). Trimming left V 8 bases short and J 0 bases short, with 17 bases between. Germline CDR1 ENHRY, CDR2 SYGVKD. The length of the CDR3 is 17 residues. The CDR3 region is CAIGGGPSSSYNSPLHF. The CDR3 region has the DNA TGTGCCATCGGGGGGGGACCCTCGAGCTCCTATAATTCACCCCTCCACTTT.